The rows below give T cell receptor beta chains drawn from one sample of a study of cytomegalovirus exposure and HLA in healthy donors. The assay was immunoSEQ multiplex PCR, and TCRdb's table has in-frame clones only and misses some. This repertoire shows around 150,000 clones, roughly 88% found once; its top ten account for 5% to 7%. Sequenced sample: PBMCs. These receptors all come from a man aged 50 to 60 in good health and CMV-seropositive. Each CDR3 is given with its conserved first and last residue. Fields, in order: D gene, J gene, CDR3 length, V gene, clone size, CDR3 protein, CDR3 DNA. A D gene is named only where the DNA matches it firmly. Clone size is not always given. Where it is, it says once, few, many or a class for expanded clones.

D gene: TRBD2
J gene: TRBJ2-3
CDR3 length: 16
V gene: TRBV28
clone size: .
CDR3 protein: CASSPGLAGGPGTQYF
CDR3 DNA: TGTGCCAGCAGCCCTGGACTAGCGGGAGGGCCTGGTACGCAGTATTTT

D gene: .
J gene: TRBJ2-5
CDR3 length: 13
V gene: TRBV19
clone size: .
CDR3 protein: CASSRGLEETQYF
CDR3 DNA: TGTGCCAGTAGTCGGGGACTGGAAGAGACCCAGTACTTC

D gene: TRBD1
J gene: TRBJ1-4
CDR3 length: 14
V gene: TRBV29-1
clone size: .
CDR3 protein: CSDYSGTGTEKLFF
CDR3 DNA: TGCAGCGACTATTCCGGGACAGGGACTGAAAAACTGTTTTTT

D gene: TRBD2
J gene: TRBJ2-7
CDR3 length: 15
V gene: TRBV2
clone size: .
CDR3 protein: CASSAQAGGSYEQYF
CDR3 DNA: TGTGCCAGCAGTGCGCAAGCGGGGGGGTCCTACGAGCAGTACTTC

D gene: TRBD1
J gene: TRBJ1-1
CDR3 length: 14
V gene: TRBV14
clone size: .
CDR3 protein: CASSQPTGVGLAFF
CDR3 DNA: TGTGCCAGCAGCCAACCAACAGGGGTTGGGCTCGCTTTCTTT

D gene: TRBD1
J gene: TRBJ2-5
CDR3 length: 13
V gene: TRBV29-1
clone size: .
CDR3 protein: CSVDHRGRKTQYF
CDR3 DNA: TGCAGCGTTGACCACAGGGGGCGTAAGACCCAGTACTTC

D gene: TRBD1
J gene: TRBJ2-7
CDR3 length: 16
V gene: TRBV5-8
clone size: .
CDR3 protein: CASSLRTGNFIYEQYF
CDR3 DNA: TGTGCCAGCAGCTTACGGACAGGGAACTTCATCTACGAGCAGTACTTC

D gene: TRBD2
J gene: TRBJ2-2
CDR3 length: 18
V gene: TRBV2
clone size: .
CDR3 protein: CASIRTSGGPRSAGELFF
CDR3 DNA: TGTGCCAGCATTAGGACTAGCGGGGGACCCCGTTCCGCCGGGGAGCTGTTTTTT

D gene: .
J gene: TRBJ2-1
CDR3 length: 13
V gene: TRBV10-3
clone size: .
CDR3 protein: CAITNRDSNEQFF
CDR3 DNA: TGTGCCATCACTAACAGGGATTCGAATGAGCAGTTCTTC

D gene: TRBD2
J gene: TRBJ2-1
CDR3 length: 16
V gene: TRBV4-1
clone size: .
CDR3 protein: CASSHETSGRSNEQFF
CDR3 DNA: TGCGCCAGCAGCCACGAAACTAGCGGGAGATCGAATGAGCAGTTCTTC

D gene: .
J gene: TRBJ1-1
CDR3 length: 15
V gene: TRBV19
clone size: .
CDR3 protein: CASQREDLSNTEAFF
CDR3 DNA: TGTGCCAGTCAGCGGGAGGATTTGTCGAACACTGAAGCTTTCTTT

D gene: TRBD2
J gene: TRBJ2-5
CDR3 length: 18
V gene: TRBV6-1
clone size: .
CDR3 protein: CASSVPERHLAVVETQYF
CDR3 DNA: TGTGCCAGCAGTGTCCCCGAGAGGCATCTAGCGGTCGTAGAGACCCAGTACTTC

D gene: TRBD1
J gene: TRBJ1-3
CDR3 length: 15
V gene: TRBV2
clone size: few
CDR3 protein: CASRGQAISGNTIYF
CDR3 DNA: TGTGCCAGCCGGGGACAGGCGATCTCTGGAAACACCATATATTTT

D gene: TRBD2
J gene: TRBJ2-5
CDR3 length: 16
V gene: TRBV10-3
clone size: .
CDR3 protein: CAISPGTSGGQETQYF
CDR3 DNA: TGTGCCATCAGTCCCGGGACTAGCGGGGGTCAAGAGACCCAGTACTTC

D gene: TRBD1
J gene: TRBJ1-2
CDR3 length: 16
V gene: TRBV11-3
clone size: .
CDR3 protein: CASSFLSTGGASGYTF
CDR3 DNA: TGTGCCAGCAGCTTTCTCAGTACAGGGGGCGCATCAGGCTACACCTTC

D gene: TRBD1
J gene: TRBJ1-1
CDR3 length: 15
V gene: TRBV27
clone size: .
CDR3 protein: CASSSRTGRGTEAFF
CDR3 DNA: TGTGCCAGCAGTTCCCGGACAGGGCGAGGGACTGAAGCTTTCTTT

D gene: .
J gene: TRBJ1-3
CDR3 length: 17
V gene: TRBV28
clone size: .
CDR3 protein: CASSLGGLRSSGNTIYF
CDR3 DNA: TGTGCCAGCAGTTTGGGGGGACTTAGAAGCTCTGGAAACACCATATATTTT

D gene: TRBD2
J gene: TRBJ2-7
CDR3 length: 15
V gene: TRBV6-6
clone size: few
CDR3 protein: CASRGTSGGAEEQYF
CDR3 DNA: TGTGCCAGCAGGGGAACAAGCGGGGGGGCGGAGGAGCAGTACTTC

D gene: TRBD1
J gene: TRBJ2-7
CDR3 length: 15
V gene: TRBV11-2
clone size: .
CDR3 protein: CASSSTGTDPYEQYF
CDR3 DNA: TGTGCCAGCAGCTCGACCGGGACAGACCCCTACGAGCAGTACTTC

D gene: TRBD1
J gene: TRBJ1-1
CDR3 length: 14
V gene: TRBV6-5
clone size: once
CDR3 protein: CASSNRGLDTEAFF
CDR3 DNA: TGTGCCAGCAGTAACAGGGGGCTGGACACTGAAGCTTTCTTT

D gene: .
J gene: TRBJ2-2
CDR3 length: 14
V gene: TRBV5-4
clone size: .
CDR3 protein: CASSQGPNTGELFF
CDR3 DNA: TGTGCCAGCAGCCAGGGCCCGAACACCGGGGAGCTGTTTTTT

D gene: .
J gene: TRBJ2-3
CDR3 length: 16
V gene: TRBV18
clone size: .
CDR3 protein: CASSPRAGRATDTQYF
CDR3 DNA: TGTGCCAGCTCACCACGGGCTGGCAGGGCGACAGATACGCAGTATTTT

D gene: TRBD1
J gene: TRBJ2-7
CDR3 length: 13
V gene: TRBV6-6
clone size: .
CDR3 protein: CASSPGGSYEQCF
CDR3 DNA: TGTGCCAGCAGTCCAGGGGGCTCCTACGAGCAGTGCTTC

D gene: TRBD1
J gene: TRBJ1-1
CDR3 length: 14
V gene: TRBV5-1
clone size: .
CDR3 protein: CASSLEPGGTEAFF
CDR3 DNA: TGCGCCAGCAGCTTGGAGCCAGGGGGCACTGAAGCTTTCTTT

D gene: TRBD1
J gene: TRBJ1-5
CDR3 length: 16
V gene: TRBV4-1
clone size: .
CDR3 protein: CASSQGPTGVNQPQHF
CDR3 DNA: TGCGCCAGCAGCCAAGGTCCGACAGGGGTGAATCAGCCCCAGCATTTT

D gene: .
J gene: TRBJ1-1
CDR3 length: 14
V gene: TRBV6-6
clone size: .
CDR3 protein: CASSYSGGDTEAFF
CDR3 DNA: TGTGCCAGCAGTTACTCGGGGGGTGACACTGAAGCTTTCTTT

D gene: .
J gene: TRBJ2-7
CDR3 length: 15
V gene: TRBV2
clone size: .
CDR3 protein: CASSTNTGEGYEQYF
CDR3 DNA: TGTGCCAGCAGCACCAATACCGGGGAAGGTTACGAGCAGTACTTC

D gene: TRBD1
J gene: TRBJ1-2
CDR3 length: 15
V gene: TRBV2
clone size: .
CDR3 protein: CASSAATGVDYGYTF
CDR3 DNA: TGTGCCAGCAGTGCCGCGACAGGGGTCGACTATGGCTACACCTTC

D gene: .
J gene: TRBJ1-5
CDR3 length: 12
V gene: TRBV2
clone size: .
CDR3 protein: CASRGGNQPQHF
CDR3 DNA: TGTGCCAGCAGGGGAGGGAATCAGCCCCAGCATTTT

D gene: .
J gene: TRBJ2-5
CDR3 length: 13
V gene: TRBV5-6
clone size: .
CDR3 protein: CASSFQGSETQYF
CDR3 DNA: TGTGCCAGCAGCTTCCAGGGTAGCGAGACCCAGTACTTC

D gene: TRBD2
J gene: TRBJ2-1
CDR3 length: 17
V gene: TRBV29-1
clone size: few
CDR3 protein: CSVAGLAGGKLRNEQFF
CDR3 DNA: TGCAGCGTTGCGGGACTAGCGGGGGGGAAGCTTAGGAATGAGCAGTTCTTC

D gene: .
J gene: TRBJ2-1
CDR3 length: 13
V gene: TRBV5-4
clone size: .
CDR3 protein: CASSLVKAGEQFF
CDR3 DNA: TGTGCCAGCAGCTTGGTTAAGGCGGGTGAGCAGTTCTTC

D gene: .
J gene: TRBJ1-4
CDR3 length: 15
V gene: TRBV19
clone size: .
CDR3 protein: CASNQAHRRDEKLFF
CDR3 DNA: TGTGCCAGTAACCAGGCTCACCGGAGGGATGAAAAACTGTTTTTT

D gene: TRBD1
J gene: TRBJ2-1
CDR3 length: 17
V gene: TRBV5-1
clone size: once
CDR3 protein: CASSSPPGQGSYNEQFF
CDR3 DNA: TGCGCCAGCAGCTCGCCTCCGGGACAGGGGTCCTACAATGAGCAGTTCTTC

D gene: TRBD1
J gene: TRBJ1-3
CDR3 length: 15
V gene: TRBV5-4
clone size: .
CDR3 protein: CASSLKGGAGNTIYF
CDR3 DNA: TGTGCCAGCAGCTTGAAAGGGGGCGCAGGAAACACCATATATTTT

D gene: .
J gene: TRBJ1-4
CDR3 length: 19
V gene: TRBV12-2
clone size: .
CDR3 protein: CASRLARASRGATNEKLFF
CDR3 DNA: TGTGCAAGTCGCTTAGCGAGGGCGTCCAGGGGGGCAACTAATGAAAAACTGTTTTTT

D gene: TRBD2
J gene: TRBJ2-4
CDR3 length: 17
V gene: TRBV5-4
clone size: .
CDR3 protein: CASSFQLAGPRGDIQYF
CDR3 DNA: TGTGCCAGCAGCTTCCAACTAGCGGGGCCCAGGGGGGACATTCAGTACTTC

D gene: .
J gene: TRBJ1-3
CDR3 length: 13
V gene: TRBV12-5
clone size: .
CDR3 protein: CASGLVSPNTIYF
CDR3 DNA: TGTGCTAGTGGTTTGGTCTCTCCAAACACCATATATTTT

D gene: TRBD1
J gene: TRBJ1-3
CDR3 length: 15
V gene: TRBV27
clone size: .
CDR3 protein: CASRGTGTGENTIYF
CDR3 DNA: TGTGCCAGCAGGGGTACCGGGACAGGGGAAAACACCATATATTTT

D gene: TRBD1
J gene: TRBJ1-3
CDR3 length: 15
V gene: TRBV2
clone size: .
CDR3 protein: CASSRTGGEGNTIYF
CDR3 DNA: TGTGCCAGCAGTCGGACAGGGGGAGAGGGAAACACCATATATTTT

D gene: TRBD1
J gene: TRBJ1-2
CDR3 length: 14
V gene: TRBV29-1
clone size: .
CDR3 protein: CSVGESGGEYGYTF
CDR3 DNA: TGCAGCGTTGGGGAGTCAGGGGGCGAATATGGCTACACCTTC

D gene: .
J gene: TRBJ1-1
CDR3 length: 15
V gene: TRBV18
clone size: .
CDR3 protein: CASSPTSVPGTEAFF
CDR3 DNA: TGTGCCAGCTCACCAACGTCAGTGCCGGGGACTGAAGCTTTCTTT

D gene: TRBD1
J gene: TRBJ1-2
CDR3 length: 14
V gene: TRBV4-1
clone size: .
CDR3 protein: CASSQDQGDYGYTF
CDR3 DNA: TGCGCCAGCAGCCAAGATCAGGGGGACTATGGCTACACCTTC

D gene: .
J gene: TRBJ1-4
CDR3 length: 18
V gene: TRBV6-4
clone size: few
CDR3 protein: CASSDSGTPVKSNEKLFF
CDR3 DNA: TGTGCCAGCAGTGACTCAGGGACACCAGTTAAGAGTAATGAAAAACTGTTTTTT

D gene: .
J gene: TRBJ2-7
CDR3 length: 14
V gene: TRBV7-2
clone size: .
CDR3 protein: CASSLGRGRHEQYF
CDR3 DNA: TGTGCCAGCAGCTTAGGCAGGGGCCGCCACGAGCAGTACTTC

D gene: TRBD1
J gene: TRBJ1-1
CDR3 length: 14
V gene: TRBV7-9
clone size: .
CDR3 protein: CASSSQGPGAEAFF
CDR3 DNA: TGTGCCAGCAGCTCACAGGGGCCCGGCGCTGAAGCTTTCTTT

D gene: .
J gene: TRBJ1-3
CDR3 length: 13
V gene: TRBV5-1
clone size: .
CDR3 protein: CASSSDSGYTIYF
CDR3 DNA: TGCGCCAGCAGCTCCGACTCGGGATACACCATATATTTT

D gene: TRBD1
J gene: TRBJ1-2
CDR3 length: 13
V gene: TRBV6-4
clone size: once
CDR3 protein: CASSGYRGLGYTF
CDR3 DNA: TGTGCCAGCAGTGGATACAGGGGGCTAGGCTACACCTTC

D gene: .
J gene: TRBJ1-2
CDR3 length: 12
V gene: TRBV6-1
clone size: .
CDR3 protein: CASSDLTVDPTF
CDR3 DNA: TGTGCCAGCAGTGACTTGACAGTGGATCCCACCTTC

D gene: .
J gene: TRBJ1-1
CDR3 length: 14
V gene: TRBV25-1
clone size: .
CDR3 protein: CASGEGGRNTEAFF
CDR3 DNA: TGTGCCAGCGGGGAGGGGGGTAGGAACACTGAAGCTTTCTTT

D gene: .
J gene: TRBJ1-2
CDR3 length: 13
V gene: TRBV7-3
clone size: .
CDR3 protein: CASSTTGDGGYTF
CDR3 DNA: TGTGCCAGCAGCACGACAGGTGATGGTGGCTACACCTTC